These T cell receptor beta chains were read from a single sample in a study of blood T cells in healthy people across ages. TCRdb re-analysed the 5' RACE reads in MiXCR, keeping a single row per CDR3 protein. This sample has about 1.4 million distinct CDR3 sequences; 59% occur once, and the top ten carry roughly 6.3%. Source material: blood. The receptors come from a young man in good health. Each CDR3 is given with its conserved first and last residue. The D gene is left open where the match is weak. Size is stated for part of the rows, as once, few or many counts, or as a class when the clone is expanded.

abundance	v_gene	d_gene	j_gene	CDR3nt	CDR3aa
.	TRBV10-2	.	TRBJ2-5	TGCGCCAGCATAGGTGGGGAAGAGACCCAGTACTTC	CASIGGEETQYF
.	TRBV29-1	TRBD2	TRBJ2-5	TGCAGCGCCCCGACCACTAGCGGGTGGGGGCAAGAGACCCAGTACTTC	CSAPTTSGWGQETQYF
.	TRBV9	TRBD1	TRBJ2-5	TGTGCCAGCAGCAGAGGGACAGGGGGCGGCCCAGAGACCCAGTACTTC	CASSRGTGGGPETQYF
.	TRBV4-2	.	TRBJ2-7	TGTGCCAGCAGCCACGGGGACGACTACGAGCAGTACTTC	CASSHGDDYEQYF
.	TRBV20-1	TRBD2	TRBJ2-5	TGCAGTGCTAGAGGTTCGGCGGGAGGAAACCAAGAGACCCAGTACTTC	CSARGSAGGNQETQYF
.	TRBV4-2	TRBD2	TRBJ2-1	TGTGCCAGCACCCACGGAGTCCGAGCGGGGGGGACCTACAATGAGCAGTTCTTC	CASTHGVRAGGTYNEQFF
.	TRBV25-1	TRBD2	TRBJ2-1	TGTGCCAGCAGTGACTTTGGCCCGCGGGAGGCATACAATGAGCAGTTCTTC	CASSDFGPREAYNEQFF
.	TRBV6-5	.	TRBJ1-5	TGTGCCAGCCGAAAAACAGGGCGTAGCAATCAGCCCCAGCATTTT	CASRKTGRSNQPQHF
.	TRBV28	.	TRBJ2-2	TGTGCCAGCAGATACCTCCACCCGGCGAACACCGGGGAGCTGTTTTTT	CASRYLHPANTGELFF
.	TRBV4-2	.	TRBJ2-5	TGTGCCAGCAGCCAACTACGATACAATGAGCAGTACTTC	CASSQLRYNEQYF
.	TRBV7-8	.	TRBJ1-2	TGTGCCAGCAGCTTATTGTCCCCACAGGGTTCCTATGGCTACACCTTC	CASSLLSPQGSYGYTF
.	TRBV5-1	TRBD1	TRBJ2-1	TGCGCCAGCACAAGACAGGGGGACTACAATGAGCAGTTCTTC	CASTRQGDYNEQFF
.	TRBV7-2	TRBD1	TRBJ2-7	TGTGCCAGCAGCTTAGGACAGGGGAAAAACTACGAGCAGTACTTC	CASSLGQGKNYEQYF
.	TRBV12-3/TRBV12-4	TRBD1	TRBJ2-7	TGTGCCAGCAGACGGGACAGGGGACGCTACGAGCAGTACTTC	CASRRDRGRYEQYF
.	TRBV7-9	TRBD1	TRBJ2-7	TGTGCCAGCAGCTTAGCAGGGGGCCGCGAGCAGTACTTC	CASSLAGGREQYF
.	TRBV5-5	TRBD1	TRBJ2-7	TGTGCCAGCAGCATTACCGGGACAGGAGGCTACGAGCAGTACTTC	CASSITGTGGYEQYF
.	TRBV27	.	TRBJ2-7	TGTGCCAGCAGTTTAATGGCTAGCGAGAGCGAGCAGTACTTC	CASSLMASESEQYF
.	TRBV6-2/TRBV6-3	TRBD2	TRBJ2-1	TGTGCCAGCAGTTACTCTGCGAGCGGGGGCTACAATGAGCAGTTCTTC	CASSYSASGGYNEQFF
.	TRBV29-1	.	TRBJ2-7	TGCAGCGCTGGGGGCATAAGCTCCTACGAGCAGTACTTC	CSAGGISSYEQYF
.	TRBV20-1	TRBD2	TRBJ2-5	TGCAGTGCTAGAGATGTGCTAGCGGGAGGTATTGCGGGGGGAGAGACCCAGTACTTC	CSARDVLAGGIAGGETQYF
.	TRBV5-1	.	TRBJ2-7	TGCGCCAGCAGCTTAGAGGTTGCCCCTCTCTACGAGCAGTACTTC	CASSLEVAPLYEQYF
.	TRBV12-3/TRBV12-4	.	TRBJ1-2	TGTGCCAGCAGTTTACTGAGTGGTGCGGGACACAGTGGGGTGCGCTACACCTTC	CASSLLSGAGHSGVRYTF
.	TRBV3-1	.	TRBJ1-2	TGTGCCAGCAGCCAAGTTTGGGGAGGGAACTATGGCTACACCTTC	CASSQVWGGNYGYTF
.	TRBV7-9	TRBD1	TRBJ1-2	TGTGCCAGCAGCCCCCCGACCACGCAGACAGGGGGTGGCTACACCTTC	CASSPPTTQTGGGYTF
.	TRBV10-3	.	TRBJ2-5	TGTGCCATCAGTCCCAGGGGAGAGACCCAGTACTTC	CAISPRGETQYF
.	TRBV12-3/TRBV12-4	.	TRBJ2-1	TGTGCCAGCAGTTCAGCCCCGGGGCTTTACAATGAGCAGTTCTTC	CASSSAPGLYNEQFF
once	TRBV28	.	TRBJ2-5	TGTGCCAGCAGTGACCCGGCAAGGGGGAAAGAGACCCAGTACTTC	CASSDPARGKETQYF
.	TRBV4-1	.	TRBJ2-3	TGCGCCAGCAGCCAAGATCAGGCAGCAACCGCGCAGTATTTT	CASSQDQAATAQYF
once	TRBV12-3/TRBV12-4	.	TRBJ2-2	TGTGCCAGCAGTTTTGAGGGGCGGACCGGGGAGCTGTTTTTT	CASSFEGRTGELFF
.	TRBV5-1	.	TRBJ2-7	TGCGCCAGCAGCATTCACCCCCGGGACAACCCCTACGAGCAGTACTTC	CASSIHPRDNPYEQYF
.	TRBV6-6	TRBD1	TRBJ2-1	TGTGCCAGCACCCGACAGGGGGATTGGGTTGGCAATGAGCAGTTCTTC	CASTRQGDWVGNEQFF
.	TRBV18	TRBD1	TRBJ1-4	TGTGCCAGCTCACCAGGCGTCGGACAGGGTCATGAAAAACTGTTTTTT	CASSPGVGQGHEKLFF